This T cell receptor beta chain was sequenced in a study of blood T cells in healthy people across ages. Primers used in a second PCR of roughly 7 to 11 cycles were a sample-barcoded 5' primer and a J-beta primer mix. TCRdb fed the 5' RACE reads into MiXCR, producing one record per CDR3 protein. The sample lists around 1,600,000 distinct CDR3 sequences; approximately 39% were seen once. This CDR3 region has 15 residues. Looked up from germline, CDR1 is SGHVS and CDR2 is FQNEAQ. V lost 2 bases, J lost 0 bases, and 5 bases lay in between. This TCR derives from a woman between 18 and 30 years old in good health. The specimen sequenced was blood. The chain links TRBV7-8 to TRBJ2-6, with no clear D. The CDR3 loop reads CASSLPSSGANVLTF. The CDR3 nucleotides are TGTGCCAGCAGCTTACCCAGCTCTGGGGCCAACGTCCTGACTTTC.